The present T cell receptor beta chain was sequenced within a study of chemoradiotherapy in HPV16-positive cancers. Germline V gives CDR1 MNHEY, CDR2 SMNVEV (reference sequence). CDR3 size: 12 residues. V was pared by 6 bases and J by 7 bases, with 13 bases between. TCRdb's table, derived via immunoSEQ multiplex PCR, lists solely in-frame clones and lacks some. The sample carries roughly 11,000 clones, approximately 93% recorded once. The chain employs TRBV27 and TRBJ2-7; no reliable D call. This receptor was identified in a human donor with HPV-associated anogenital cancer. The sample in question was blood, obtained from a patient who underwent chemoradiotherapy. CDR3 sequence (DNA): TGTGCCAGCAGGAGGAGTCTCCTGGAGCAGTACTTC. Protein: CASRRSLLEQYF.